This T cell receptor (beta chain) appears in the sequencing data of a study of T cell responses to AZD1222 COVID-19 vaccine. Germline V gene lookup returns CDR1 SGHNT and CDR2 YYREEE (reference sequence). V trimming: 6 bases; J trimming: 4 bases; junction bases outside the gene matches: 13. This CDR3 contains 17 residues. Only in-frame clones appear in the TCRdb table, and some are missing; sequencing was by immunoSEQ multiplex PCR. The sample lists 97,000 or so clones, over 75% occurring once. This clone was observed a single time. No antigen is known for it. Study results and limitations: Repertoire sampling happened only post peak T cell response. In the spike-specific TCR repertoire, nearly half reportedly target unmutated variant regions.

The receptor's source is an adult in good health. The rearrangement joins TRBV5-4 to TRBJ2-2; 9 nucleotides align to TRBD2. Sequenced material: peripheral blood, taken on day 0 of AZD1222 vaccination. The CDR3, as DNA: TGTGCCAGCACGCGGGGCGGGAGGGCCGCGAGCACCGGGGAGCTGTTTTTT. Amino acids: CASTRGGRAASTGELFF.